These 4 T cell receptor beta chains originate from one sample sequenced in a study of T cells after posttransplantation cyclophosphamide. Repertoires were generated with immunoSEQ multiplex PCR, while TCRdb's copy carries only in-frame clones and drops some. There are about 18,000 clones in the sample; around four fifths occur only once, and about 8.6% lies in the top ten. Sequencing was carried out using memory CD4+ T cells sorted from blood. These receptors all come from a man aged 25-40 years in good health and a related stem cell transplant donor.

The chain carries TRBV5-6 and TRBJ1-1; TRBD1 aligns across 8 bases. The CDR3 totals 16 residues. J gave up 1 base and V 3 bases, and 8 bases lay outside the gene matches. Germline assignment: CDR1 SGHDT and CDR2 YYEEEE. The CDR3, as DNA: TGTGCCAGCAGCTCTCCAGGAGGGACAGGGAACACTGAAGCTTTCTTT. Translating it yields CASSSPGGTGNTEAFF.

The chain joins TRBV6-4 to TRBJ1-1; no clear D. Trimming removed 2 bases from V and 5 bases from J, with 9 bases in between. Germline lookup yields CDR1 MRHNA and CDR2 SNTAGT. This CDR3 has 13 residues. The CDR3 region is CASSDRESTEAFF. The CDR3, as DNA: TGTGCCAGCAGTGACCGGGAATCGACTGAAGCTTTCTTT.

Here the CDR3 reads CASSLAGGVGEKLFF. The CDR3 nucleotides read TGTGCCAGCAGCTTAGCGGGCGGGGTTGGGGAAAAACTGTTTTTT. The chain has TRBV11-2 and TRBJ1-4, with D uncertain. The CDR3 length is 15 residues. V lost 1 base and J 8 bases, leaving 14 bases between the germline ends. Looked up from germline, CDR1 is SGHAT and CDR2 is FQNNGV.

This chain joins TRBV6-1 and TRBJ1-1, with TRBD1 matching 7 bases. The CDR3 extends over 14 amino acids. Germline lookup yields CDR1 MNHNS and CDR2 SASEGT. V gave up 7 bases and J gave up 2 bases; unmatched junction bases: 7. CDR3 amino acids: CASILDRVNTEAFF. The CDR3 DNA reads TGTGCCAGCATCCTAGACAGGGTAAACACTGAAGCTTTCTTT.